A selection of T cell receptor beta chains follows, all from one sample in a study of blood T cell repertoires in COVID-19. The data were produced by immunoSEQ multiplex PCR, yet TCRdb's version contains in-frame clones alone and is incomplete. The sample lists under 300,000 clones; about four fifths were seen once. Sequenced input: peripheral blood. Every receptor here comes from a woman of 80 years or more with acute or convalescent COVID-19. CDR3s include the opening cysteine and the closing phenylalanine or tryptophan. The D gene is left open where the match is weak. Only part of the rows carry a size: once, few, many, or a class if the clone is expanded.

TRBJ1-4 | few | TRBD1 | 15 | TRBV19 | CASTVTGVTNEKLFF | TGTGCCAGTACCGTCACAGGGGTGACTAATGAAAAACTGTTTTTT
TRBJ2-7 | - | - | 13 | TRBV29-1 | CSVVIQAPLEQYF | TGCAGCGTTGTTATACAGGCCCCCCTCGAGCAGTACTTC
TRBJ2-1 | - | - | 14 | TRBV2 | CASSPPSSYNEQFF | TGTGCCAGCAGCCCCCCGAGCTCCTACAATGAGCAGTTCTTC
TRBJ1-4 | - | TRBD1 | 15 | TRBV5-1 | CASSLGDRGGEKLFF | TGCGCCAGCAGCCTGGGGGACAGGGGCGGGGAAAAACTGTTTTTT
TRBJ2-7 | - | - | 13 | TRBV29-1 | CSVEAGKGYEQYF | TGCAGCGTTGAAGCGGGAAAAGGCTACGAGCAGTACTTC
TRBJ1-1 | - | - | 14 | TRBV5-5 | CASSADPRGTEAFF | TGTGCCAGCAGCGCGGACCCCCGGGGGACTGAAGCTTTCTTT
TRBJ2-7 | few | TRBD2 | 15 | TRBV28 | CASSFSSGGPGEQYF | TGTGCCAGCAGTTTCAGTAGCGGGGGGCCCGGGGAGCAGTACTTC
TRBJ2-1 | - | - | 16 | TRBV30 | CAWSVLPLGGPNEQFF | TGTGCCTGGAGTGTACTCCCTCTCGGGGGGCCCAATGAGCAGTTCTTC
TRBJ1-2 | - | - | 13 | TRBV3-1/TRBV3-2 | CASSPGGLRGYTF | TGTGCCAGCAGCCCCGGGGGGTTGAGGGGCTACACCTTC
TRBJ1-4 | - | - | 15 | TRBV9 | CASSPWGQGPEKLFF | TGTGCCAGCAGCCCATGGGGGCAGGGTCCCGAAAAACTGTTTTTT
TRBJ2-2 | once | TRBD1 | 17 | TRBV9 | CASSKAGTGSGPGELFF | TGTGCCAGCAGCAAAGCAGGGACAGGGAGTGGGCCCGGGGAGCTGTTTTTT